Listed here are 22 T cell receptor beta chains from one sample, sequenced in a study of cytomegalovirus exposure and HLA in healthy donors (dated by TCRdb to between 2016 and 2019). To prepare the library, the immunoSEQ multiplex PCR assay was applied. The multiplex PCR relied on a mix of 60 forward primers for TCR Vbeta segments and 13 reverse primers for TCR Jbeta segments. TCRdb stores this immuneACCESS table with in-frame sequences only. Part of the clones is absent; in the studies checked, under half of the shortfall reflects unresolved V genes, and no reason is known for the rest. Here the sample has about 83,000 clones; approximately 80% occur a single time. The ten largest clones take up approximately 1.9% of the sample. Material: PBMCs. Receptors were obtained from a woman younger than 45 in good health and CMV-seronegative.

The chain uses TRBV21-1 and TRBJ1-2; the listed D gene, TRBD1, was not tested against the DNA. TRBV21-1 is a pseudogene locus. There are 12 residues in the CDR3. The CDR3 is CASSNRVYGYTF. For the CDR3, the DNA is TGTGCCAGCAGCAACAGGGTATATGGCTACACCTTC.

This chain connects TRBV7-8 to TRBJ2-3; D is unresolved. The CDR3 has 15 residues. V was clipped by 5 bases and J by 2 bases, with 14 bases between them. Per germline, CDR1 SGHVS and CDR2 FQNEAQ. This chain's CDR3 is CASSLNYPNTDTQYF. The CDR3 DNA is TGTGCCAGCAGCCTTAACTACCCTAACACAGATACGCAGTATTTT.

This clone turned up a few times. This chain uses TRBV4-1 with TRBJ2-7; perhaps TRBD1 as D (7 bases). Trimming took off 1 base at V and 2 bases at J, with 12 bases between the two ends. The germline V gene has CDR1 MGHRA and CDR2 YSYEKL. The CDR3 length is 15 residues. CDR3: CASSQGAGGTYEQYF. The CDR3 region has the DNA TGCGCCAGCAGCCAAGGGGCAGGGGGGACCTACGAGCAGTACTTC.

The rearrangement uses TRBV27 and TRBJ2-1; TRBD1 agrees at 10 bases. With V trimmed by 5 bases and J by 2 bases, 6 bases remained unmatched. The germline CDR1 and CDR2 sequences are MNHEY and SMNVEV (reference sequence). CDR3 length: 16 residues. CDR3 in DNA: TGTGCCAGCAGTCCGTCGACAGGGGGCACCTACAATGAGCAGTTCTTC. It yields the protein CASSPSTGGTYNEQFF.

This clone has a handful of counts. The chain uses TRBV28 and TRBJ2-1; 7 positions match TRBD2. CDR1 MDHEN and CDR2 SYDVKM come from the germline V gene. This CDR3 contains 14 residues. Trimming at V came to 8 bases and at J to 0 bases, leaving 4 bases not matched to a gene. The CDR3 nucleotides are TGTGCCAGCTTGGGGGGGGGCTCCTACAATGAGCAGTTCTTC. Translated: CASLGGGSYNEQFF.

There are a few counts of this clone. The V call is TRBV28, the J call TRBJ2-5; the match to TRBD1 covers 8 bases. The CDR3 has 14 amino acids. With 4 bases clipped from V and 1 base from J, the junction kept 2 bases outside the gene matches. Germline CDR1 reads MDHEN; CDR2 reads SYDVKM. As DNA, the CDR3 is TGTGCCAGCAGTTCGGACAGGGTCCAAGAGACCCAGTACTTC. It translates to CASSSDRVQETQYF. The full variable domain, its missing parts supplied by reference TRBV28 and TRBJ2-5, is DVKVTQSSRYLVKRTGEKVFLECVQDMDHENMFWYRQDPGLGLRLIYFSYDVKMKEKGDIPEGYSVSREKKERFSLILESASTNQTSMYLCASSSDRVQETQYFGPGTRLLVL.

V usage is TRBV7-2 and J usage is TRBJ2-7; a possible D gene is TRBD1 (6 bases). Germline CDR1 is SGHTA and CDR2 is FQGNSA. Trimming took 5 bases from V and 5 from J, leaving 19 bases between them. This CDR3 has 15 amino acids. CDR3 region: CASSPQTGPVDEQYF. The CDR3 nucleotides read TGTGCCAGCAGCCCCCAGACAGGTCCCGTCGACGAGCAGTACTTC.

The chain has TRBV30 and TRBJ1-1; D might be TRBD1 (6 bases). Per germline, CDR1 GTSNPN and CDR2 SVGIG (reference sequence). This CDR3 region has 14 residues. Trimming removed 2 bases at V and 5 bases at J, with 15 bases between. CDR3 sequence (DNA): TGTGCCTGGAGTCTACGCGGGGGCTGGACTGAAGCTTTCTTT. It encodes CAWSLRGGWTEAFF.

This clone was counted a few times. V is TRBV2 and J is TRBJ2-1; tentative D call: TRBD2 (8 bases). The CDR3 length is 14 residues. In germline, CDR1 is SNHLY, CDR2 FYNNEI. Trimming shortened V by 4 bases and J by 9 bases, and 16 bases separated the two germline ends. The CDR3 region is CASSVTGGGSEQFF. CDR3 DNA: TGTGCCAGCAGTGTAACGGGAGGGGGCAGTGAGCAGTTCTTC.

V is TRBV11-2 and J is TRBJ2-1; a weak D match, TRBD2 (5 bases). The CDR3 contains 14 residues. Per germline, CDR1 SGHAT and CDR2 FQNNGV. With 4 bases removed from V and 8 bases from J, the gap between germline ends came to 15 bases. Written as DNA, the CDR3 is TGTGCCAGCAGCTCCCTTTTGGACTTCCATGAGCAGTTCTTC. It codes for CASSSLLDFHEQFF.

This chain joins TRBV5-6 and TRBJ2-7; D gene unclear. From germline, CDR1 is SGHDT and CDR2 YYEEEE. The V end was cut by 6 bases, the J end by 3 bases, with 19 bases between. This CDR3 is 15 amino acids long. The DNA for the CDR3 is TGTGCCAGCACCAGATACCGGGTCAGCTACTACGAGCAGTACTTC. This encodes CASTRYRVSYYEQYF.

This clone was picked up one time. The CDR3 protein is CASSFGGSGTGELFF. CDR3 DNA: TGTGCCAGCAGCTTCGGGGGTTCGGGCACCGGGGAGCTGTTTTTT. The chain is built from TRBV11-2 and TRBJ2-2, with D maybe TRBD2 (6 bases). CDR3 size: 15 residues. V was clipped by 3 bases and J by 4 bases, with 12 bases between them. The germline gives CDR1 SGHAT, CDR2 FQNNGV.

The V and J genes are TRBV19 and TRBJ2-4, with D perhaps TRBD1 (5 bases). Germline assignment: CDR1 LNHDA and CDR2 SQIVND (reference sequence). The length of the CDR3 is 17 residues. Deletions cut 3 bases from V and 0 bases from J, with 15 bases between. The CDR3 DNA follows: TGTGCCAGTAGTATTTGGGGCAGGAGACTAGCCAAAAACATTCAGTACTTC. Its protein product is CASSIWGRRLAKNIQYF.

The gene calls are TRBV7-9 and TRBJ1-5; D possibly corresponds to TRBD1 (6 bases). Germline V lookup: CDR1 SEHNR, CDR2 FQNEAQ (reference sequence). The CDR3 runs to 14 residues. The V gene lost 2 bases and the J gene lost 3 bases, with 8 bases spanning the gap. CDR3 in DNA: TGTGCCAGCAGCTTATCAGGGGCCAATCAGCCCCAGCATTTT. Amino acids: CASSLSGANQPQHF.

The genes are TRBV5-1 and TRBJ2-1; 10 nucleotides line up with TRBD2. Trimming removed 1 base from V and 3 bases from J; junction bases left unmatched: 13. The germline V gene encodes CDR1 SGHRS and CDR2 YFSETQ. The CDR3 loop spans 19 amino acids. DNA for the CDR3: TGCGCCAGCAGCTTGACTAGCGGGGCCGACGAACCACGCTACAATGAGCAGTTCTTC. As protein: CASSLTSGADEPRYNEQFF.

This chain uses TRBV5-1 with TRBJ2-3; the D gene is possibly TRBD2 (5 bases). V gave up 0 bases and J gave up 2 bases, with 10 bases separating them. This CDR3 comprises 15 residues. CDR1 and CDR2 (germline): SGHRS, YFSETQ. The CDR3 spells CASSLDPGSTDTQYF. DNA of the CDR3: TGCGCCAGCAGCTTGGATCCGGGGTCCACAGATACGCAGTATTTT.

This clone is a singleton in its sample. The chain joins TRBV6-5 to TRBJ1-2; 7 positions match TRBD1. V lost 7 bases and J lost 2; bases outside the gene matches: 4. CDR3 length equals 13 residues. Per the germline V gene, CDR1 is MNHEY and CDR2 is SVGAGI. As DNA, the CDR3 is TGTGCCAGCACCGGGACAGTAAACTATGGCTACACCTTC. Its translation: CASTGTVNYGYTF.

This chain joins TRBV7-6 and TRBJ2-7; the match to TRBD2 covers 8 bases. The CDR3 runs 15 residues. Germline V gene sequence: CDR1 SGHVS, CDR2 FNYEAQ. With V trimmed by 2 bases and J by 6 bases, 9 bases remained unmatched. CDR3 coding DNA: TGTGCCAGCAGCTTATTAAGCGGGGGAGAGGGCGAGCAGTACTTC. Encoded protein: CASSLLSGGEGEQYF.

The V call is TRBV14, the J call TRBJ1-2; D is possibly TRBD1 (5 bases). The germline V gene has CDR1 SGHDN and CDR2 FVKESK. CDR3 length: 13 residues. The germline V and J ends were trimmed by 4 bases and 1 base, with 7 bases remaining between them. The DNA for the CDR3 is TGTGCCAGCAGCCCCGACAGTAACTATGGCTACACCTTC. Residues: CASSPDSNYGYTF.

V usage is TRBV29-1 and J usage is TRBJ2-7; 11 nucleotides line up with TRBD1. CDR1 and CDR2 from the germline V gene are SQVTM and ANQGSEA. The CDR3 totals 14 residues. V dropped 5 bases and J dropped 1; count of bases not matched to a gene: 4. CDR3 residues: CSVTRDRGSYEQYF. In nucleotides, the CDR3 is TGCAGCGTTACTCGGGACAGGGGGTCCTACGAGCAGTACTTC.

The genes are TRBV7-8 and TRBJ1-2, with 8 bases identical to TRBD1. Germline CDR1 reads SGHVS; CDR2 reads FQNEAQ. The V and J ends lost 5 bases and 5 bases, in that order; junction bases with no gene match: 16. This CDR3 spans 17 amino acids. CDR3 nucleotides: TGTGCCAGCAGCCGAGGGCAGGGGGCTGAAGGAACTTATGGCTACACCTTC. Protein sequence: CASSRGQGAEGTYGYTF.

This clone was counted once. The V gene is TRBV2, the J gene TRBJ1-5; D not resolved. V lost 3 bases and J 0 bases, leaving 6 bases between the germline ends. The V gene's germline CDR1 is SNHLY and CDR2 FYNNEI. The CDR3 has 14 residues. CDR3 loop: CASSDSYSNQPQHF. The CDR3 coding sequence is TGTGCCAGCAGTGACAGTTATAGCAATCAGCCCCAGCATTTT.